These T cell receptor beta chains were read from a single sample in a study of technical replicates of blood from several donors. Libraries were prepared by immunoSEQ multiplex PCR; TCRdb keeps only in-frame clonotypes and omits some of them. The repertoire has 60,000 to 80,000 clones, approximately 89% of them found once; the top ten carry 4.8%. The sequenced material came from PBMCs. The source is a human donor in good health. Some clones in this sample may be carry-over from other donors' samples. CDR3s include the opening cysteine and the closing phenylalanine or tryptophan. The D gene is left open where the match is weak. Not all rows give a size; the values are once, few, many and, for expanded clones, a class.

d_call j_call clone_size v_call cdr3_aa cdr3_nt
NA TRBJ2-5 NA TRBV2 CASRGGGKETQYF TGTGCCAGCAGGGGAGGGGGTAAAGAGACCCAGTACTTC
TRBD2 TRBJ2-5 once TRBV25-1 CASSEGLLAGTQETQYF TGTGCCAGCAGTGAAGGATTACTAGCGGGGACTCAAGAGACCCAGTACTTC
TRBD2 TRBJ2-5 once TRBV5-1 CASSLGLAGETQYF TGCGCCAGCAGCCTGGGACTAGCGGGAGAGACCCAGTACTTC
NA TRBJ2-3 NA TRBV2 CASFPRPFTDTQYF TGTGCCAGCTTCCCGAGGCCTTTCACAGATACGCAGTATTTT
TRBD1 TRBJ2-7 NA TRBV27 CASMGTVYEQYF TGTGCCAGCATGGGGACAGTCTACGAGCAGTACTTC
TRBD2 TRBJ2-5 NA TRBV28 CASSSPRGAQTQYF TGTGCCAGCAGTTCTCCGCGGGGGGCCCAGACCCAGTACTTC
TRBD1 TRBJ1-6 NA TRBV6-1 CASRSGDRYNSPLHF TGTGCCAGCAGATCGGGGGACAGGTATAATTCACCCCTCCACTTT
NA TRBJ1-1 once TRBV9 CASSVIAGDTEAFF TGTGCCAGCAGCGTAATCGCAGGGGATACTGAAGCTTTCTTT
TRBD1 TRBJ1-4 NA TRBV19 CASSILQGAGGKLFF TGTGCCAGTAGTATCCTCCAGGGGGCTGGGGGAAAACTGTTTTTT
NA TRBJ2-1 NA TRBV5-8 CASSLGGPGEQFF TGTGCCAGCAGCCTGGGGGGGCCCGGTGAGCAGTTCTTC
NA TRBJ2-7 NA TRBV7-9 CASSLGSGSYF TGTGCCAGCAGCTTAGGGTCAGGGTCGTACTTC
NA TRBJ2-2 NA TRBV7-2 CASIPSSVTGELFF TGTGCCAGCATCCCCAGCAGCGTCACCGGGGAGCTGTTTTTT
NA TRBJ1-1 NA TRBV27 CASTLEKGGGRTEAFF TGTGCCAGCACATTGGAAAAGGGCGGGGGTAGGACTGAAGCTTTCTTT
NA TRBJ2-2 NA TRBV10-3 CANGREDTGELFF TGTGCCAACGGCAGAGAGGACACCGGGGAGCTGTTTTTT
TRBD2 TRBJ2-3 once TRBV6-5 CASSSGLAGVRVTQYF TGTGCCAGCAGTTCAGGACTAGCGGGGGTGCGTGTTACGCAGTATTTT
TRBD2 TRBJ2-7 NA TRBV5-1 CASSSYSGSYEQYF TGCGCCAGCAGCTCTTATAGCGGGAGTTACGAGCAGTACTTC
NA TRBJ1-2 NA TRBV19 CASSIGTNLYGYTF TGTGCCAGTAGTATCGGGACTAACCTTTATGGCTACACCTTC
NA TRBJ1-2 NA TRBV9 CASSVDISNYGYTF TGTGCCAGCAGCGTAGACATCTCTAACTATGGCTACACCTTC
TRBD1 TRBJ2-7 NA TRBV2 CASGRGYSGQGSYEQYF TGTGCCAGCGGACGCGGGTACTCGGGACAGGGGAGCTACGAGCAGTACTTC
NA TRBJ1-5 few TRBV10-3 CAISESPSQPQHF TGTGCCATCAGTGAGTCGCCGAGTCAGCCCCAGCATTTT
NA TRBJ2-5 NA TRBV18 CASSPTGKETQYF TGTGCCAGCTCACCAACAGGGAAAGAGACCCAGTACTTC
NA TRBJ1-5 NA TRBV19 CASSQTIRQPQHF TGTGCCAGTAGTCAAACCATTCGGCAGCCCCAGCATTTT
TRBD1 TRBJ1-2 NA TRBV2 CASRGTKTGQADHGYTF TGTGCCAGCAGGGGAACAAAAACGGGACAGGCGGATCATGGCTACACCTTC
TRBD1 TRBJ2-5 NA TRBV5-4 CASSRAGQGAGETQYF TGTGCCAGCAGCCGCGCTGGACAGGGGGCAGGCGAGACCCAGTACTTC
NA TRBJ2-5 NA TRBV7-6 CASSLAKETQYF TGTGCCAGCAGCTTAGCCAAAGAGACCCAGTACTTC
NA TRBJ1-5 NA TRBV19 CASSIEEGQPQHF TGTGCCAGTAGTATAGAGGAGGGTCAGCCCCAGCATTTT